What follows describes a single T cell receptor (beta chain). The antigen is unknown. Germline trimming cut 6 bases from V and 2 bases from J; bases unmatched to any gene: 5. CDR3 length equals 15 residues. From germline, CDR1 is LGHNT and CDR2 FRNRAP. This sample is part of a study of T cell repertoires and HLA-DP antigens. Produced via immunoSEQ multiplex PCR; TCRdb's table is partial and in-frame only. This repertoire shows about 73,000 clones, about four fifths found once; its top ten account for approximately 1.4%. The sample comprised CD4+ T cells from PBMCs. The TCR comes from a man in his sixties in good health and CMV-seronegative. The V gene is TRBV12-5, the J gene TRBJ2-5; 11 bases map to TRBD2. The CDR3, as DNA: TGTGCTAGTGGGCCGGGGACTAGCGGTCAAGAGACCCAGTACTTC. The encoded protein is CASGPGTSGQETQYF.